A selection of T cell receptor beta chains follows, all from one sample in a study of blood T cells in healthy people across ages. Using its own MiXCR run on the 5' RACE reads, TCRdb lists one record per CDR3 protein. The table shows around 710,000 distinct CDR3 sequences, with more than 40% occurring only once. Input material: blood. These receptors were obtained from a woman aged 55-75 years in good health. Each CDR3 is given with its conserved first and last residue. The order of the fields is V gene, J gene, clone size, D gene, CDR3 DNA, CDR3 protein. The D gene is left open where the match is weak. A row's size may be missing; if present it is once, few, many or a size class.

>TRBV7-9|TRBJ2-1|few|-
TGTGCCAGCAGCGTTAGCGGCAGCTACAATGAGCAGTTCTTC
CASSVSGSYNEQFF
>TRBV12-3/TRBV12-4|TRBJ2-6|few|-
TGTGCCAGCACCTTTTGGTACTCTGGGGCCAACGTCCTGACTTTC
CASTFWYSGANVLTF
>TRBV6-6|TRBJ2-7|-|TRBD1
TGTGCCAGCAGGATGGGACAGGGTAGGTCCTACGAGCAGTACTTC
CASRMGQGRSYEQYF
>TRBV29-1|TRBJ1-2|-|-
TGCAGCGTAGCACAGGGATGGGATGGCTACACCTTC
CSVAQGWDGYTF
>TRBV11-2|TRBJ2-5|few|-
TGTGCCAGCAGCTTCAACTTTGGTCAAGAGACCCAGTACTTC
CASSFNFGQETQYF
>TRBV29-1|TRBJ2-1|many|-
TGCAGCGTTGGGTGGGGGGCCGATGAGCAGTTCTTC
CSVGWGADEQFF
>TRBV7-3|TRBJ2-6|few|-
TGTGCCAGCAGGAACGGCTCTGGGGCCAACGTCCTGACTTTC
CASRNGSGANVLTF
>TRBV7-8|TRBJ2-7|-|-
TGTGCCAGCAGCTTAGGGGGGTATAGTGAGCAGTACTTC
CASSLGGYSEQYF
>TRBV5-1|TRBJ2-5|-|-
TGCGCCAGCAGCCTCCGGGACTACCAAGAGACCCAGTACTTC
CASSLRDYQETQYF
>TRBV12-3/TRBV12-4|TRBJ2-7|many|-
TGTGCCAGCAGTTTGAAACTCAGACAGTACTTC
CASSLKLRQYF
>TRBV9|TRBJ2-1|-|-
TGTGCCAGCAGCAGATACGGGAATGAGCAGTTCTTC
CASSRYGNEQFF
>TRBV6-6|TRBJ1-2|-|-
TGTGCCAGCAGTTACGGTATAGGCCTCTATGGCTACACCTTC
CASSYGIGLYGYTF
>TRBV28|TRBJ2-5|-|-
TGTGCCAGCAGTTTGCATCGAGGGGAGCAGTACTTC
CASSLHRGEQYF
>TRBV27|TRBJ2-7|-|-
TGTGCCAGCAGTTTTTGGGGAGGCGAGCAGTACTTC
CASSFWGGEQYF
>TRBV5-1|TRBJ2-5|-|-
TGCGCCAGCAGCGTCGAGGGGGTTTTAGTGGATGAGCAGTACTTC
CASSVEGVLVDEQYF
>TRBV5-6|TRBJ2-7|few|-
TGTGCCAGCAGCTTGGTAGGGGTCGAGCAGTACTTC
CASSLVGVEQYF
>TRBV20-1|TRBJ1-5|few|TRBD1
TGCAGTGCTTACAGGGGAGATAATCAGCCCCAGCATTTT
CSAYRGDNQPQHF
>TRBV24-1|TRBJ2-1|-|-
TGTGCCACCAGTGATGAGGGACTGCACAATGAGCAGTTCTTC
CATSDEGLHNEQFF